This T cell receptor (beta chain) was found in a study of STAT5B mutations in CD4+ large granular lymphocyte leukemia (dated by TCRdb to 2021 to 2024). Background for the entire study: Among healthy controls, the CDR3 'QG' motif was associated with a particular HLA allele. TCRbeta repertoires of CD4+ T-cell large granular lymphocyte leukemia patients were compared with those of healthy blood donors. Flow cytometry on FACSCanto II or FACSVerse showed that the purified fractions were more than 95% pure among lymphocytes. General findings and caveats noted by the study authors: Greater clonality appeared to be present in CD4-sorted patient repertoires than in healthy CD4+ repertoires, and the difference was retained after the putative leukemic clones were removed. Each patient's main leukemic clonotypes were private, but approximately 25% of these clonotypes showed up at low frequency in the non-leukemic repertoires of other patients. The data were not HLA-matched, and the relatively small sample size could explain the higher clonality seen in CD4+ compared with CD8+ T-LGLL.

The immunoSEQ assay at survey resolution was applied to genomic DNA for sequencing of TCRbeta rearrangements. The study's own analysis went as follows. In the TCR sequencing data, the smallest productive clonotype frequency that could be detected was 2.59 x 10-5. Only productive TCRbeta rearrangements, defined as complete and in-frame sequences, were included in the analyses. Sample clonality was computed as Simpson clonality in the immunoSEQ Analyzer version 3.0. Clones were categorized by frequency as very rare, small, medium, large (1-20%) or hyperexpanded (>20%). Generation probabilities were estimated with OLGA 1.2.3, V-gene circos plots were generated with VDJtools, specificities were searched for in VDJdb, and CDR3 motifs were identified with GLIPH. Drawn from immuneACCESS, this table holds only the in-frame rearrangements with V and J called that TCRdb kept. Clones are partly lost; checked studies trace under half to an unresolved V gene and leave the rest unexplained. The V and J calls and clone size come from that table; D and trimming were worked out from the DNA. The sample table contains tens of thousands of clones; only one count was recorded for about 91% of them. The leading ten clones occupy about 0.97% of the sample.

Healthy controls were roughly 37 blood donors whose buffy coats came from the Finnish Red Cross blood service. All TCR-sequenced material derived from peripheral blood: patient blood samples and healthy donor buffy coats. Ficoll-Hypaque gradient centrifugation was used to isolate peripheral blood mononuclear cells. For the healthy controls, CD4+ cells were obtained from buffy coats by magnetic purification. The Gentra Puregene Cell and Tissue kit was used to extract genomic DNA, and a Qubit 2.0 fluorometer was used to measure the amount of genomic DNA. Turning to this clone: The antigen it recognizes is unknown. The sample holds no much larger clone one base away, and base qualities are not on file.

The receptor was isolated from a human donor in good health. Sequenced material: CD4+ T cells from blood buffy coats.

The sequenced DNA is TGTGCCAGCAGTTACATGGCCCCCATGAACACTGAAGCTTTCTTT. Its product reads: CASSYMAPMNTEAFF. This sequence uses TRBV6-6 and TRBJ1-1; no D segment can be confidently identified. The germline V gene (reference sequence) sets CDR1 to MNHNY and CDR2 to SVGAGI. The germline ends are 10 bases apart after V is trimmed by 2 bases and J by 0 bases. The CDR3 runs 15 amino acids, cysteine and phenylalanine included. The kept DNA is CDR3 alone, 45 bases in frame from the first base.